The 6 T cell receptor beta chains listed next were all sequenced from one sample in a study of cytomegalovirus exposure and HLA in healthy donors. Use of 60 Vbeta and 13 Jbeta primers characterized the PCR. This table comes from immunoSEQ multiplex PCR, and its TCRdb copy is limited to in-frame clones, with some not included. Of 200,000 to 250,000 clones in the sample, 60% to 80% are singletons; the top ten hold around 4%. Sequencing input: PBMCs. Source of these receptors: a male donor in good health and CMV-seronegative.

The chain carries TRBV29-1 and TRBJ2-5; TRBD2 matches at 14 bases. The CDR3 totals 16 residues. Unmatched junction bases numbered 9, after V lost 5 bases and J lost 4 bases. CDR1 is SQVTM and CDR2 is ANQGSEA in the germline V gene. CDR3 amino acids: CSVSPGLAGDGETQYF. The CDR3 bases are TGCAGCGTTTCCCCGGGACTAGCGGGAGATGGAGAGACCCAGTACTTC.

This clone was counted between two and nine times. The chain links TRBV7-9 to TRBJ2-1; weak D call: TRBD2 (5 bases). Trimming shortened V by 5 bases and J by 13 bases, and 15 bases separated the two germline ends. CDR3 length: 12 residues. Germline CDR1 SEHNR, CDR2 FQNEAQ (reference sequence). Here the CDR3 DNA reads TGTGCCAGCAGCATTGAACCGGGAAATCAGTTCTTC. The encoded protein is CASSIEPGNQFF.

V is TRBV6-5 and J is TRBJ1-4; TRBD1 agrees at 9 bases. The CDR3 runs to 14 residues. Germline CDR1 MNHEY, CDR2 SVGAGI. V was clipped by 6 bases and J by 5 bases; unmatched bases: 4. The CDR3 coding sequence is TGTGCCAGCAGGCCCGGGACAGGGAATGAAAAACTGTTTTTT. Protein sequence: CASRPGTGNEKLFF.

This clone turned up a few times. The V call is TRBV6-4, the J call TRBJ2-7; 8 bases are a match to TRBD1. Losses at the gene ends were 3 bases for V and 5 bases for J; bases not matched to a gene: 6. The CDR3 is made up of 14 amino acids. Per the germline V gene, CDR1 is MRHNA and CDR2 is SNTAGT. CDR3 in amino acids: CASSERTGTDEQYF. The CDR3 coding sequence is TGTGCCAGCAGTGAACGGACAGGGACGGACGAGCAGTACTTC.

The V gene is TRBV15, the J gene TRBJ1-4; no clear D gene. CDR3 size: 13 residues. The ends were cut back, 8 bases at V and 2 bases at J, with 9 bases in the middle. From germline, CDR1 is LNHNV and CDR2 YYDKDF (reference sequence). The CDR3 protein is CATALVTNEKLFF. In nucleotides, the CDR3 is TGTGCCACCGCGCTGGTCACTAATGAAAAACTGTTTTTT.

The J gene is TRBJ2-1, the V gene TRBV7-9; 10 bases match TRBD2. The germline V gene has CDR1 SEHNR and CDR2 FQNEAQ (reference sequence). The CDR3 totals 17 residues. The V and J ends lost 5 bases and 4 bases, in that order; junction bases with no gene match: 11. As DNA, the CDR3 is TGTGCCAGCAGCCCCTTAGCGGGAGGCACAATTTACAATGAGCAGTTCTTC. Translating it yields CASSPLAGGTIYNEQFF.